The 11 T cell receptor beta chains below come from one sample, sequenced in a study of T cells in tumors after PD-1 blockade. The protocol was immunoSEQ multiplex PCR, while the TCRdb copy is restricted to in-frame clones and leaves out a portion. The sample yields more than 6,500 clones, around 69% seen once. The sequencing here drew on tumor tissue, taken after anti-PD-1 treatment. Source of these receptors: a human donor with basal cell carcinoma.

V gene TRBV11-1 combines with J gene TRBJ2-7; TRBD1 matches 9 bases. CDR1 is SGHAT and CDR2 is FQDESV in the germline V gene (reference sequence). The CDR3 runs 15 residues. V trimming: 2 bases; J trimming: 4 bases; junction bases outside the gene matches: 6. CDR3 amino acids: CASSLITGGFYEQYF. The DNA of the CDR3 is TGTGCCAGCAGCTTAATCACAGGGGGCTTTTACGAGCAGTACTTC. The full variable domain, in which reference TRBV11-1 and TRBJ2-7 provide the parts outside the CDR3, is EAEVAQSPRYKITEKSQAVAFWCDPISGHATLYWYRQILGQGPELLVQFQDESVVDDSQLPKDRFSAERLKGVDSTLKIQPAELGDSAMYLCASSLITGGFYEQYFGPGTRLTVT.

The gene calls are TRBV7-2 and TRBJ1-2, with no clear D. Trimming took 1 base from V and 5 from J, leaving 5 bases between them. This CDR3 region has 12 residues. The germline gives CDR1 SGHTA, CDR2 FQGNSA. The CDR3 is CASSLDLYGYTF. Here the CDR3 DNA reads TGTGCCAGCAGCTTAGATCTTTATGGCTACACCTTC.

This chain's CDR3 is CASSLWDRGGGYTF. For the CDR3, the DNA is TGTGCCAGCAGCTTGTGGGACAGGGGAGGAGGCTACACCTTC. The chain uses TRBV5-6 and TRBJ1-2; 10 nucleotides line up with TRBD1. The junction had 5 bases not matched to a gene; V was cut back by 1 base and J by 8 bases. The CDR3 consists of 14 residues. The germline gives CDR1 SGHDT, CDR2 YYEEEE. Drawing the rest from reference TRBV5-6 and TRBJ1-2, the complete variable domain is DAGVTQSPTHLIKTRGQQVTLRCSPKSGHDTVSWYQQALGQGPQFIFQYYEEEERQRGNFPDRFSGHQFPNYSSELNVNALLLGDSALYLCASSLWDRGGGYTFGSGTRLTVV.

The rearrangement links TRBV5-1 to TRBJ2-1; 7 bases line up with TRBD2. The V and J ends lost 2 bases and 1 base, in that order; junction bases with no gene match: 3. This CDR3 has 15 amino acids. Germline assignment: CDR1 SGHRS and CDR2 YFSETQ. The CDR3 protein is CASSLGLVSYNEQFF. In nucleotides, the CDR3 is TGCGCCAGCAGCTTAGGACTAGTTTCCTACAATGAGCAGTTCTTC.

This rearrangement joins TRBV5-4 to TRBJ1-1; possibly TRBD1 for D (6 bases). Germline assignment: CDR1 SGHNT and CDR2 YYREEE (reference sequence). The CDR3 has 15 residues. V lost 3 bases to trimming and J lost 5 bases, with 17 bases between them. CDR3: CASSSGATGHTEAFF. The CDR3, as DNA: TGTGCCAGCAGCTCGGGGGCGACAGGTCATACTGAAGCTTTCTTT. Based on the CDR3 plus reference TRBV5-4 and TRBJ1-1, the full variable domain is ETGVTQSPTHLIKTRGQQVTLRCSSQSGHNTVSWYQQALGQGPQFIFQYYREEENGRGNFPPRFSGLQFPNYSSELNVNALELDDSALYLCASSSGATGHTEAFFGQGTRLTVV.

Only a few counts were recorded for this clone. The chain combines TRBV9 with TRBJ2-3; TRBD1 might be the D (6 bases). Deletions cut 1 base from V and 6 bases from J, with 18 bases between. CDR3 length: 16 amino acids. Germline V gives CDR1 SGDLS, CDR2 YYNGEE. The CDR3 DNA is TGTGCCAGCAGCGTACTCCCAGAGGGAACAGGGGATACGCAGTATTTT. Protein sequence: CASSVLPEGTGDTQYF.

V usage is TRBV6-2 or TRBV6-3 and J usage is TRBJ1-3; D might be TRBD1 (6 bases). CDR1 is MNHEY and CDR2 is SVGEGT in the germline V gene. The CDR3 runs 17 residues. Trimming shortened V by 5 bases and J by 0 bases, and 17 bases separated the two germline ends. The CDR3 nucleotides are TGTGCCAGCAGTCGTCCCGGGACATCCGTCTCTGGAAACACCATATATTTT. Protein: CASSRPGTSVSGNTIYF.

The V call is TRBV3-1 (or the pseudogene TRBV3-2), the J call TRBJ2-1; 13 bases map to TRBD2. The CDR3 covers 14 residues. V lost 4 bases, J lost 9 bases, and 3 bases stayed unmatched. The germline CDR1 and CDR2 sequences are LGHDT and YNNKEL (reference sequence). The CDR3 DNA is TGTGCCAGCAGCCGGACTAGCGGGAGAGGTGAGCAGTTCTTC. This gives the protein CASSRTSGRGEQFF.

The V and J genes are TRBV11-2 and TRBJ2-2; 9 bases are a match to TRBD2. This CDR3 spans 18 amino acids. The V gene's germline CDR1 is SGHAT and CDR2 FQNNGV. The ends lost 0 bases at V and 3 bases at J; junction bases unmatched: 8. CDR3 loop: CASSLDGLLAGYTGELFF. CDR3 bases: TGTGCCAGCAGCTTAGATGGCTTGCTAGCGGGGTACACCGGGGAGCTGTTTTTT.

The chain carries TRBV28 and TRBJ2-3, with D hard to call. V lost 6 bases and J 4 bases, leaving 11 bases between the germline ends. This CDR3 region has 13 residues. Germline-derived CDR1 and CDR2 are MDHEN and SYDVKM. The CDR3 protein is CASRSRWADTQYF. Here the CDR3 DNA reads TGTGCCAGCAGGTCCCGATGGGCAGATACGCAGTATTTT.

The sample holds a few counts of this clone. The V and J genes are TRBV7-2 and TRBJ2-3; TRBD2 matches at 9 bases. Germline loops: CDR1 SGHTA, CDR2 FQGNSA. The CDR3 consists of 15 residues. Trimming removed 5 bases from V and 3 bases from J; junction bases left unmatched: 6. CDR3 nucleotides: TGTGCCAGCAGCCCAGACAGCGGGGGGACAGATACGCAGTATTTT. This codes for CASSPDSGGTDTQYF.